The 8 T cell receptor beta chains given below trace back to one sample, sequenced in a study of blood T cell repertoires in COVID-19. Sequenced by immunoSEQ multiplex PCR; TCRdb stores in-frame clones only, minus some. This sample carries about 28,000 clones, 90% to 95% of them seen once, and the ten largest clones take around 0.83%. Sequenced: peripheral blood. The receptor source for this set is a woman aged 70-85 years with COVID-19, enrolled during active disease.

This chain uses TRBV28 with TRBJ2-7; 7 positions agree with TRBD1. CDR1 and CDR2 (germline): MDHEN, SYDVKM. The CDR3 extends over 17 amino acids. Trimming cost V 6 bases and J 0 bases; bases outside gene matches: 14. Written as DNA, the CDR3 is TGTGCCAGCAGCTATCCCTCGGACAGGCCCCTCTCCTACGAGCAGTACTTC. This gives the protein CASSYPSDRPLSYEQYF. Full variable domain (outside the CDR3, taken from reference TRBV28 and TRBJ2-7): DVKVTQSSRYLVKRTGEKVFLECVQDMDHENMFWYRQDPGLGLRLIYFSYDVKMKEKGDIPEGYSVSREKKERFSLILESASTNQTSMYLCASSYPSDRPLSYEQYFGPGTRLTVT.

The chain carries TRBV27 and TRBJ2-1; 7 positions agree with TRBD2. Germline trimming cut 6 bases from V and 4 bases from J; bases unmatched to any gene: 3. The CDR3 consists of 13 residues. Germline assignment: CDR1 MNHEY and CDR2 SMNVEV (reference sequence). CDR3 bases: TGTGCCAGCAGCTGGCGGGAGTACAATGAGCAGTTCTTC. Its translation: CASSWREYNEQFF.

The CDR3 loop reads CASSAEGGRGVGYTF. CDR3 DNA: TGTGCCAGCAGCGCTGAAGGGGGCAGGGGGGTTGGCTACACCTTC. The chain recombines TRBV9 with TRBJ1-2, with 7 nucleotides matching TRBD1. CDR1 SGDLS and CDR2 YYNGEE come from the germline V gene. This CDR3 contains 15 residues. V gave up 3 bases and J gave up 7 bases; unmatched junction bases: 12.

The chain combines TRBV7-3 with TRBJ1-2; D ambiguous. Germline V gene lookup returns CDR1 SGHTA and CDR2 FQGTGA. This CDR3 contains 13 residues. V was pared by 4 bases and J by 5 bases, with 11 bases between. CDR3 in amino acids: CASSSGSVYGYTF. DNA for the CDR3: TGTGCCAGCAGCTCAGGCTCGGTATATGGCTACACCTTC.

The V and J genes are TRBV15 and TRBJ1-5; TRBD1 matches at 10 bases. CDR3 size: 14 residues. CDR1 and CDR2 from the germline V gene are LNHNV and YYDKDF (reference sequence). J was trimmed by 7 bases and V by 1 base; bases with no gene match: 1. The CDR3 nucleotides read TGTGCCACCAGCAGAGGGACAGGGGGGCAGCCCCAGCATTTT. It encodes CATSRGTGGQPQHF.

V usage is TRBV7-9 and J usage is TRBJ2-1, with 7 nucleotides matching TRBD2. The V gene's germline CDR1 is SEHNR and CDR2 FQNEAQ (reference sequence). Trimming at V came to 5 bases and at J to 7 bases, leaving 11 bases not matched to a gene. The CDR3 runs to 15 residues. Here the CDR3 reads CASSGIEAGYNEQFF. CDR3 coding DNA: TGTGCCAGCAGCGGGATTGAAGCGGGATATAATGAGCAGTTCTTC. The whole variable domain, remainder taken from reference TRBV7-9 and TRBJ2-1, is DTGVSQNPRHKITKRGQNVTFRCDPISEHNRLYWYRQTLGQGPEFLTYFQNEAQLEKSRLLSDRFSAERPKGSFSTLEIQRTEQGDSAMYLCASSGIEAGYNEQFFGPGTRLTVL.

J is TRBJ2-7 and V is TRBV27; D is ambiguous. Germline CDR1 reads MNHEY; CDR2 reads SMNVEV (reference sequence). The CDR3 spans 15 residues. Deletions cut 6 bases from V and 3 bases from J, with 18 bases between. CDR3 sequence (DNA): TGTGCCAGCAGATCTGTGATAGCCCAAGACTACGAGCAGTACTTC. This sequence encodes CASRSVIAQDYEQYF.

V usage is TRBV5-1 and J usage is TRBJ1-6; 8 bases match TRBD1. This CDR3 spans 15 amino acids. Trimming took 4 bases from V and 5 from J; bases not matched to a gene: 5. Germline CDR1 SGHRS, CDR2 YFSETQ. CDR3 bases: TGCGCCAGCAGCCCCTGGACAGGGAATAATTCACCCCTCCACTTT. Translation: CASSPWTGNNSPLHF.